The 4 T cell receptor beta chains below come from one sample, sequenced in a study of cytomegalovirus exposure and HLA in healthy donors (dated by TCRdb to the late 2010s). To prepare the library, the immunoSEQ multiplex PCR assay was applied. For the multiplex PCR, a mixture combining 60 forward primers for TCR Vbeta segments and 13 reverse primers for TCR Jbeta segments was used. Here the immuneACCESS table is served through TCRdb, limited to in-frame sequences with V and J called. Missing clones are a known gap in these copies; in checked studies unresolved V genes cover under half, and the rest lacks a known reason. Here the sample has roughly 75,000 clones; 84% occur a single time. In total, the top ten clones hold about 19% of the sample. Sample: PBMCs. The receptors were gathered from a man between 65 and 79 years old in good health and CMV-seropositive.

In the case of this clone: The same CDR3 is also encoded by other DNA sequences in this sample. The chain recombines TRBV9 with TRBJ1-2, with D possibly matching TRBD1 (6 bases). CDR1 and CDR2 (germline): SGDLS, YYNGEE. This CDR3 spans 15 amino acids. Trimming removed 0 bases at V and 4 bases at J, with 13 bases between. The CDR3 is CASSVGMGASYGYTF. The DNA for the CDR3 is TGTGCCAGCAGCGTAGGGATGGGGGCCTCCTATGGCTACACCTTC.

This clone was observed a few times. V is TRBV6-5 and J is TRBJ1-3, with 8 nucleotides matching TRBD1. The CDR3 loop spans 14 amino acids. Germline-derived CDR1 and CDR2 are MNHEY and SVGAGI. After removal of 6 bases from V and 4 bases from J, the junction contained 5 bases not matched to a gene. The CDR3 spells CASRGDRSGNTIYF. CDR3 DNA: TGTGCCAGCAGAGGGGACAGGTCCGGAAACACCATATATTTT.

As DNA, the CDR3 is TGCGCCAGCAGCTTGGCGGGCAGGGAGGGAGAGACCCAGTACTTC. The encoded protein is CASSLAGREGETQYF. V is TRBV5-1 and J is TRBJ2-5; 7 bases match TRBD2. V shed 0 bases, J shed 4 bases, and the junction held 6 bases outside the gene matches. CDR3 size: 15 residues. Per germline, CDR1 SGHRS and CDR2 YFSETQ.

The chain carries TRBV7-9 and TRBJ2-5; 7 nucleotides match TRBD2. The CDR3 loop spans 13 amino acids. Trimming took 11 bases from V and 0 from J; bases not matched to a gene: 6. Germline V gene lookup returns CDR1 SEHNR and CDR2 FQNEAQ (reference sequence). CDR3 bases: TGTGCCTTCCAGCGGGGTAACCAAGAGACCCAGTACTTC. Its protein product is CAFQRGNQETQYF. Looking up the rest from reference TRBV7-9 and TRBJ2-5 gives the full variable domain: DTGVSQNPRHKITKRGQNVTFRCDPISEHNRLYWYRQTLGQGPEFLTYFQNEAQLEKSRLLSDRFSAERPKGSFSTLEIQRTEQGDSAMYLCAFQRGNQETQYFGPGTRLLVL.